The rows below give T cell receptor beta chains drawn from one sample of a study of memory CD4+ T cells and cytomegalovirus serostatus. Produced via immunoSEQ multiplex PCR; TCRdb's table is partial and in-frame only. The table has about 60,000 clones, around 85% seen once. What was sequenced was memory CD4+ T cells from blood. Receptors were obtained from an adult in good health and CMV-seronegative. The CDR3 runs from the conserved cysteine through the conserved F or W. D genes are given only for firm matches. Only part of the rows carry a size: once, few, many, or a class if the clone is expanded.

J gene,clone size,V gene,D gene,CDR3 protein,CDR3 DNA
TRBJ1-1,.,TRBV18,.,CASSTDRNTEAFF,TGTGCCAGCTCAACCGACCGGAACACTGAAGCTTTCTTT
TRBJ1-5,.,TRBV28,.,CASSLWGNQPQHF,TGTGCCAGCAGTTTATGGGGCAATCAGCCCCAGCATTTT
TRBJ2-1,.,TRBV4-1,.,CASSRDNEQFF,TGCGCCAGCAGCCGGGACAATGAGCAGTTCTTC
TRBJ1-4,.,TRBV2,.,CASSDPGANEKLFF,TGTGCCAGCAGTGATCCAGGGGCTAATGAAAAACTGTTTTTT
TRBJ2-3,.,TRBV2,TRBD1,CASTSQGDTQYF,TGTGCCAGCACTTCACAGGGGGATACGCAGTATTTT
TRBJ2-1,.,TRBV5-6,.,CASAGRGAYNEQFF,TGTGCCAGCGCTGGGAGGGGGGCCTACAATGAGCAGTTCTTC
TRBJ1-4,.,TRBV15,.,CATSREGVINEKLFF,TGTGCCACCAGCAGAGAGGGAGTAATTAATGAAAAACTGTTTTTT
TRBJ2-1,.,TRBV27,TRBD2,CASSLSGTSVVEQFF,TGTGCCAGCAGTCTTTCGGGGACTAGCGTCGTCGAGCAGTTCTTC
TRBJ2-4,.,TRBV2,TRBD2,CASSDRTSGGTLAKNIQYF,TGTGCCAGCAGTGACCGGACTAGCGGGGGGACCCTAGCCAAAAACATTCAGTACTTC
TRBJ2-2,once,TRBV5-5,.,CASSLGQDNTGELFF,TGTGCCAGCAGCTTGGGACAAGATAACACCGGGGAGCTGTTTTTT
TRBJ2-7,.,TRBV5-1,TRBD1,CASSPSGTGAYEQYF,TGCGCCAGCAGCCCCTCCGGGACAGGGGCCTACGAGCAGTACTTC
TRBJ1-6,.,TRBV27,.,CASSLRRESPLHF,TGTGCCAGCAGTTTACGTCGGGAATCACCCCTCCACTTT